This passage covers 3 T cell receptor beta chains from one sample sequenced in a study of blood T cell repertoires in COVID-19. Using immunoSEQ multiplex PCR, the repertoire was profiled, and TCRdb retains in-frame clones only, with some absent. The sample carries about 240,000 clones, roughly 86% recorded once. Material for sequencing was PBMCs or T cells enriched from blood (not recorded which). The source of these receptors is a woman in her thirties with acute COVID-19.

The chain is built from TRBV19 and TRBJ2-3; D ambiguous. V was shortened by 4 bases and J by 6 bases, with 17 bases between the two germline ends. CDR1 and CDR2 (germline): LNHDA, SQIVND (reference sequence). CDR3 length equals 15 residues. The CDR3, as DNA: TGTGCCAGTAGTAAATTCGCCAGTGGTTTGGATACGCAGTATTTT. Protein product: CASSKFASGLDTQYF. The variable domain in full, completed from reference TRBV19 and TRBJ2-3, reads DGGITQSPKYLFRKEGQNVTLSCEQNLNHDAMYWYRQDPGQGLRLIYYSQIVNDFQKGDIAEGYSVSREKKESFPLTVTSAQKNPTAFYLCASSKFASGLDTQYFGPGTRLTVL.

J is TRBJ1-4 and V is TRBV5-4; 10 bases are shared with TRBD1. The ends lost 5 bases at V and 8 bases at J; junction bases unmatched: 6. Germline loops: CDR1 SGHNT, CDR2 YYREEE (reference sequence). CDR3 size: 14 residues. The DNA of the CDR3 is TGTGCCAGCAGTACGGGACAGGGGAAGGAAAAACTGTTTTTT. Its translation: CASSTGQGKEKLFF.

V gene TRBV19 combines with J gene TRBJ1-2, with D tentatively TRBD1 (5 bases). V was cut by 3 bases and J by 4 bases, with 18 bases left in between. This CDR3 contains 16 residues. In germline, CDR1 is LNHDA, CDR2 SQIVND (reference sequence). For the CDR3, the DNA is TGTGCCAGTAGTATGGGGGGGAGTATACAGCCCTATGGCTACACCTTC. It is translated as CASSMGGSIQPYGYTF.